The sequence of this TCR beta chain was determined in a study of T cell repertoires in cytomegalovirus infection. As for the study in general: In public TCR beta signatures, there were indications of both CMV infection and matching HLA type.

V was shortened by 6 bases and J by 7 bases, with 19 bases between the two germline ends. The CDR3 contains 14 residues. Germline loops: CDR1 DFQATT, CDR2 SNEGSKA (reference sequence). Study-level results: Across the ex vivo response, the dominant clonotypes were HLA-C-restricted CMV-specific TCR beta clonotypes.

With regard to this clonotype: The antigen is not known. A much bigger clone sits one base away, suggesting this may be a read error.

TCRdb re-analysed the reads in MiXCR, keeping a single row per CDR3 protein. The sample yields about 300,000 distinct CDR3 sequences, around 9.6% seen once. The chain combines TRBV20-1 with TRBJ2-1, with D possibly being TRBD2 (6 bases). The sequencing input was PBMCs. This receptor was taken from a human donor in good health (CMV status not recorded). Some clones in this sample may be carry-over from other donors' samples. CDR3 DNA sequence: TGCAGTGCGGCCGGGACTCAAATCTCAAATGAGCAGTTCTTC. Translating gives CSAAGTQISNEQFF.